This T cell receptor (beta chain) originates from a study of blood T cell repertoires in COVID-19. Study overall: Specimens from acute and convalescent COVID-19 originated in the United States, Italy and Spain. Sources were T cells, B-cell-depleted T cells, or PBMCs; the material itself was cDNA or gDNA.

Authors' data handling: Quantification of nucleated cells was approximated via reference gene primer amplification. The repertoire was sequenced with immunoSEQ multiplex PCR; TCRdb's copy has only in-frame clones and lacks some. The V and J calls and the clone size are those of that table, but D and trimming were determined from the DNA. The sample holds 250,000 or so clones; 88% are singletons and the top ten take about 2.5%. This clone was observed once. The V end was cut by 2 bases, the J end by 5 bases, with 17 bases between. The CDR3 totals 16 residues. CDR1 and CDR2 (germline): SGHRS, YFSETQ. The specimen was peripheral blood. The V call is TRBV5-1, the J call TRBJ2-1; possible D gene TRBD1, 6 bases. The source is a woman in her fifties or sixties with acute or convalescent COVID-19. CDR3 sequence: CASSFGGHLRDNEQFF. The CDR3 DNA reads TGCGCCAGCAGCTTTGGGGGACACCTACGGGACAATGAGCAGTTCTTC.